Shown below are 5 T cell receptor beta chains from a single sample sequenced in a study of T cell changes during pregnancy in multiple sclerosis. The assay was immunoSEQ multiplex PCR, and TCRdb's table has in-frame clones only and misses some. The repertoire holds about 89,000 clones, just over 90% seen once, with approximately 2.2% in the top ten. Sample: peripheral blood, taken after pregnancy. The receptor set was obtained from a female donor in good health, enrolled as a control in a pregnancy study.

The J gene is TRBJ2-3, the V gene TRBV11-1; 11 bases align to TRBD2. CDR1 is SGHAT and CDR2 is FQDESV in the germline V gene (reference sequence). V lost 5 bases to trimming and J lost 7 bases; unmatched junction nucleotides: 8. The CDR3 contains 15 residues. CDR3: CASSPGTSGSHTQYF. The CDR3 DNA is TGTGCCAGCAGCCCCGGGACTAGCGGCTCCCATACGCAGTATTTT.

The rearrangement joins TRBV5-5 to TRBJ2-3; maybe TRBD1 (5 bases). Trimming shortened V by 4 bases and J by 4 bases, and 13 bases separated the two germline ends. This CDR3 is 14 amino acids long. CDR1 and CDR2 from the germline V gene are SGHKS and YYEKEE (reference sequence). Written as DNA, the CDR3 is TGTGCCAGCAGCCCTCGGCAGGGATCAGATACGCAGTATTTT. It translates to CASSPRQGSDTQYF. The full variable domain, its missing parts supplied by reference TRBV5-5 and TRBJ2-3, is DAGVTQSPTHLIKTRGQQVTLRCSPISGHKSVSWYQQVLGQGPQFIFQYYEKEERGRGNFPDRFSARQFPNYSSELNVNALLLGDSALYLCASSPRQGSDTQYFGPGTRLTVL.

The rearrangement joins TRBV7-6 to TRBJ2-3; D uncertain. There are 11 residues in the CDR3. Germline loops: CDR1 SGHVS, CDR2 FNYEAQ. Trimming left V 3 bases short and J 5 bases short, with 3 bases between. The DNA of the CDR3 is TGTGCCAGCAGCTTTAAAGATACGCAGTATTTT. It encodes CASSFKDTQYF. Full variable domain (rest looked up from reference TRBV7-6 and TRBJ2-3): GAGVSQSPRYKVTKRGQDVALRCDPISGHVSLYWYRQALGQGPEFLTYFNYEAQQDKSGLPNDRFSAERPEGSISTLTIQRTEQRDSAMYRCASSFKDTQYFGPGTRLTVL.

The V call is TRBV4-2, the J call TRBJ1-2; D not certain. The V end was cut by 4 bases, the J end by 8 bases, with 14 bases between. The CDR3 sequence is 13 residues long. Germline V gene sequence: CDR1 LGHNA, CDR2 YNFKEQ. The CDR3 region is CASSPETGFGYTF. CDR3 bases: TGTGCCAGCAGCCCTGAAACGGGGTTCGGCTACACCTTC.

J is TRBJ2-2 and V is TRBV28; no definite D call. Germline V gene lookup returns CDR1 MDHEN and CDR2 SYDVKM. V gave up 5 bases and J gave up 6 bases, with 13 bases separating them. The CDR3 has 14 residues. The CDR3 region is CASSPRHRPGELFF. Written as DNA, the CDR3 is TGTGCCAGCAGTCCTCGACATCGCCCCGGGGAGCTGTTTTTT.